This TCR beta chain was recorded in a study of blood T cell repertoires in COVID-19. Study context: Samples came from the United States, Italy and Spain, spanning acute and convalescent COVID-19. The analysed material was cDNA or gDNA that came from T cells, B-cell-depleted T cells, or PBMCs.

As processed by the authors: Amplification of reference gene primers provided the estimated nucleated cell counts. The assay was immunoSEQ multiplex PCR, and TCRdb's table has in-frame clones only and misses some. V and J calls and clone size are as listed in that table; D and trimming were resolved from the DNA. The sample lists about 150,000 clones; more than 80% were seen once. The V gene's germline CDR1 is MNHEY and CDR2 SMNVEV (reference sequence). CDR3 length: 16 residues. Germline trimming cut 5 bases from V and 9 bases from J; bases unmatched to any gene: 10. The receptor comes from a man between 50 and 59 years old with acute or convalescent COVID-19. Sequences were obtained from peripheral blood. The rearrangement links TRBV27 to TRBJ1-6; 10 bases agree with TRBD1. The CDR3 DNA sequence: TGTGCCAGCAGTCCGGGGACAGGGGTTGGGAGTTCACCCCTCCACTTT. Its translation: CASSPGTGVGSSPLHF.